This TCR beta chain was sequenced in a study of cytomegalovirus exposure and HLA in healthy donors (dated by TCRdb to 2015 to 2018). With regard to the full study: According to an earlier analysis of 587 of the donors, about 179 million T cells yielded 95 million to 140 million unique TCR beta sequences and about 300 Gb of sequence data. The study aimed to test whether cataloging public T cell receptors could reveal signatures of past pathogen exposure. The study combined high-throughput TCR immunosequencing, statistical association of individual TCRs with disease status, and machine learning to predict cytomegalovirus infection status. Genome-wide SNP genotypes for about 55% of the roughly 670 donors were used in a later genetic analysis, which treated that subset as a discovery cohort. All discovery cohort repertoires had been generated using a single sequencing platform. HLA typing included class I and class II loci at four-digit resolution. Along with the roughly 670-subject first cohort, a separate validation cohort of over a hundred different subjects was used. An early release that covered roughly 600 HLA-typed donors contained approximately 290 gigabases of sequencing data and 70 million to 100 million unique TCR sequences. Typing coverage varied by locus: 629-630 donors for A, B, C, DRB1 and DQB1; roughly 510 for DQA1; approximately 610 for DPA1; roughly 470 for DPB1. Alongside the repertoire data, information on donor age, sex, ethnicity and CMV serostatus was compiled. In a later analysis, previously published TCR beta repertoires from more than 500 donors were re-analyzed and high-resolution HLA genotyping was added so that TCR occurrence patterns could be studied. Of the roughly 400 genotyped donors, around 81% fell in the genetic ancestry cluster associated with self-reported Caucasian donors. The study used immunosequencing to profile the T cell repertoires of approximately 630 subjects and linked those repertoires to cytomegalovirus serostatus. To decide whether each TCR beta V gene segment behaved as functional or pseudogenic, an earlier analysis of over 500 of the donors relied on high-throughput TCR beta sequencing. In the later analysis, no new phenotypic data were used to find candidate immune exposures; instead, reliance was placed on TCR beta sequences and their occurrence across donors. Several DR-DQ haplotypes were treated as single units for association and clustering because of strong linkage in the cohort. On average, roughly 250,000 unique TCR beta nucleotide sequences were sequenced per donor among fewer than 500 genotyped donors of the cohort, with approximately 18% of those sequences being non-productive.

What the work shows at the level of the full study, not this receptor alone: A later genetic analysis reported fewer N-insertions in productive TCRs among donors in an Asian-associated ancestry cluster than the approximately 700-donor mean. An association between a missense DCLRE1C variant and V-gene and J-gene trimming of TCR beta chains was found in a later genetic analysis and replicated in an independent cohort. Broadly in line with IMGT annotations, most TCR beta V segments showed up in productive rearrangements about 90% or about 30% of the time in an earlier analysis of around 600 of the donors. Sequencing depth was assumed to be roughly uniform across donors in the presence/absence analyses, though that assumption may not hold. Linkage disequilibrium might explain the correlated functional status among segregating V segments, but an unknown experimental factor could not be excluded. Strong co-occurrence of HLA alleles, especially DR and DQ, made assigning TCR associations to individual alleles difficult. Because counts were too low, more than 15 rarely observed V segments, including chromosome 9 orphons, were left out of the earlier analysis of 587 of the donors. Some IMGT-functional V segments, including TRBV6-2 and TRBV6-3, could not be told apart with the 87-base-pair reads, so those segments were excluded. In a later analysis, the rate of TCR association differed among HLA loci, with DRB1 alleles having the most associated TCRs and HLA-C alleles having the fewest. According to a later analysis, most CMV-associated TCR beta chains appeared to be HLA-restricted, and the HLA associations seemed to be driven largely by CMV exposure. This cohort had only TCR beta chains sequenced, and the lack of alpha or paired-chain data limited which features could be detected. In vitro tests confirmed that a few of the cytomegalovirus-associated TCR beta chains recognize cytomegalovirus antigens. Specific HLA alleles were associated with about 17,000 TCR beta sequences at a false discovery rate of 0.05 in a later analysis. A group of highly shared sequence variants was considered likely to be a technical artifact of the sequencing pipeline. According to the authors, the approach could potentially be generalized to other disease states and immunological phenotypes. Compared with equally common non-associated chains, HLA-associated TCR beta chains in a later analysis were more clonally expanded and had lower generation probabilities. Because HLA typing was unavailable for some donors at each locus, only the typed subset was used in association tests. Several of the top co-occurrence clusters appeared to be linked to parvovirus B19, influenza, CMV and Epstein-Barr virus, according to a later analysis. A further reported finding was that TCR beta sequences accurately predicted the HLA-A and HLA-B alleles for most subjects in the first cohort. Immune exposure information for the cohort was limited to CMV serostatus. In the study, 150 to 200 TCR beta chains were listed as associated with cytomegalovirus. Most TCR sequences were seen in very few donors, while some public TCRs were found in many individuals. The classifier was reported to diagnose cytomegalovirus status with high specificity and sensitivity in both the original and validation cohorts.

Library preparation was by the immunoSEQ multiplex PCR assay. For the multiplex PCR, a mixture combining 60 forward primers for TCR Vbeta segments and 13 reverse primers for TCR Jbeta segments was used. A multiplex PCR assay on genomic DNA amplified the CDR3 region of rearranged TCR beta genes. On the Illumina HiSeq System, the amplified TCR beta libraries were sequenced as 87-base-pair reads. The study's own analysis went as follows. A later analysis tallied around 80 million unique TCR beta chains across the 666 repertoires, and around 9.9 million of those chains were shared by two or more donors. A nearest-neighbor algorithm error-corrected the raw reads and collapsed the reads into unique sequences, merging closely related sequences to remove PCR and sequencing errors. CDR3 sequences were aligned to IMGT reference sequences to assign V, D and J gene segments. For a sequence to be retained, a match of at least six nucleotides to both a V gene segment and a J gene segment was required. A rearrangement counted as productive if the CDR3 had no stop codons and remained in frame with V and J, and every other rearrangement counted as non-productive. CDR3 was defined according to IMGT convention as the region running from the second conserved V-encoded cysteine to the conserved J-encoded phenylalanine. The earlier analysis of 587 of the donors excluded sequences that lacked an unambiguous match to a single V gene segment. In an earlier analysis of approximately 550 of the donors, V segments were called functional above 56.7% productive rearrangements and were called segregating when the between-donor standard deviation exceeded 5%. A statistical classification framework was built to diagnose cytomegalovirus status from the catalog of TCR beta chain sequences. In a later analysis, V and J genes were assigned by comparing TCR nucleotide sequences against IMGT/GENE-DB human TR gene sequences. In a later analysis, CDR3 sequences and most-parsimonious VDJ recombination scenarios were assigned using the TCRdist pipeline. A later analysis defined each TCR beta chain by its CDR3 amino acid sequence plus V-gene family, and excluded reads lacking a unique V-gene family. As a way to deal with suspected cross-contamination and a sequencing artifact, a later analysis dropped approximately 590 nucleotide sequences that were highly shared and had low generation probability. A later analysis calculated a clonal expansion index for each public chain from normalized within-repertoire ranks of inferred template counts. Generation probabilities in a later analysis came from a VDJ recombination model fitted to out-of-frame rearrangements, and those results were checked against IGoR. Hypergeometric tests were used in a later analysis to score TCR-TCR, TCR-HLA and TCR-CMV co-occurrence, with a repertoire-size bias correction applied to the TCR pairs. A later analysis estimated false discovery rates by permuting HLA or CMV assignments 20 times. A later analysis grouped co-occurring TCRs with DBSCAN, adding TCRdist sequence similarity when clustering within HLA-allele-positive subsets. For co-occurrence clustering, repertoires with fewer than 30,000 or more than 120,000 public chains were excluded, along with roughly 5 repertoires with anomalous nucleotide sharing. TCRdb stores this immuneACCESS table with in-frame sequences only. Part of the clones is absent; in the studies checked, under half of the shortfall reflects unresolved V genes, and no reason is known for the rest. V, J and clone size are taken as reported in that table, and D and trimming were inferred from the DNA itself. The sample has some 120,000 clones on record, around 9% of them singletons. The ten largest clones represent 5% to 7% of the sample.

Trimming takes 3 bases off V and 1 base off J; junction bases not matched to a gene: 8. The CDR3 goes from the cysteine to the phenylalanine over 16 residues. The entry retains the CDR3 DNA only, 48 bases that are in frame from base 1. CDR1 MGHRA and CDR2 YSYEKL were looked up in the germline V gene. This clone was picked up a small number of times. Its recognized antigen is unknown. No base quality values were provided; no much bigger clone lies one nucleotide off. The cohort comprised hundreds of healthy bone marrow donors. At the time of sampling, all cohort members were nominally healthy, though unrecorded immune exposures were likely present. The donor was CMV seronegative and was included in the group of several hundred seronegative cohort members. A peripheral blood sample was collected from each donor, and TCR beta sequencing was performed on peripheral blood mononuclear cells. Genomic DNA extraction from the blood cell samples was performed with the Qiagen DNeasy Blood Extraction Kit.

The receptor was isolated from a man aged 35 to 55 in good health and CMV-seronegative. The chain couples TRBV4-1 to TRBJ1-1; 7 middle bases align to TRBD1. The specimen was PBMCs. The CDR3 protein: CASSHSFRDRNTEAFF. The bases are TGCGCCAGCAGCCACTCTTTCCGGGACAGGAACACTGAAGCTTTCTTT.